This T cell receptor (beta chain) is drawn from a study of naive and memory T cell subsets. From the second PCR step, alpha and beta chains were amplified apart. In regard to this clonotype: What it binds is not known.

Two oligonucleotides, mixed equimolar, formed the beta constant-region primer covering TRBC1 and TRBC2. Nested alpha and beta constant-region primers with the SP2 primer drove four PCR rounds on ligated cDNA. An oligonucleotide with the SP2 primer and a 12-nucleotide UMI was ligated to the cDNA 3' end. TCRdb independently ran MiXCR on the UMI-ligation and nested PCR reads; one entry per CDR3 protein. The data show some 110,000 distinct CDR3 sequences, over 30% seen once. Study findings and constraints: Between naive and memory subsets, TCR abundance power law exponents differed.

V lost 8 bases to trimming and J lost 8 bases; unmatched junction nucleotides: 11. The germline V gene has CDR1 SNHLY and CDR2 FYNNEI. The CDR3 is 14 amino acids. The sequencing sample was made of central memory CD4+ T cells from blood. J is TRBJ2-2 and V is TRBV2, with TRBD1 matching 7 bases. This receptor was taken from a human donor in good health. The CDR3, as DNA: TGTGCCAGCGCACAATTAGACAGGGCTGGGGAGCTGTTTTTT. The encoded protein is CASAQLDRAGELFF. Using reference TRBV2 and TRBJ2-2 for the parts outside the CDR3, the full variable domain is EPEVTQTPSHQVTQMGQEVILRCVPISNHLYFYWYRQILGQKVEFLVSFYNNEISEKSEIFDDQFSVERPDGSNFTLKIRSTKLEDSAMYFCASAQLDRAGELFFGEGSRLTVL.